This TCR beta chain was observed in a study of T cell responses to AZD1222 COVID-19 vaccine (dated by TCRdb to the early 2020s). General notes on the study: Because spike-specific TCR depth and breadth did not differ between the two schedules, AZD1222 recipients who got a second dose at roughly 4 weeks were pooled with those who got a second dose at roughly 12 weeks. TCR sequencing covered 230 to 250 trial participants: 200 to 210 given two doses of AZD1222 and approximately 25 given two doses of MenACWY control vaccine. Trial participants were enrolled by age into subgroups of 18-55, 56-69 and 70-plus years, and about 150, 27 and 61 TCR-sequenced participants, respectively, were included in these subgroups. Points the paper makes about the study in general: Nearly half of unique spike-specific TCRs reportedly recognized epitopes outside regions mutated in the B.1.351 and B.1.1.7 variants. In the small 56-69-year group, the increase in depth fell short of significance, most likely because of low power. Because no samples from the day 14 peak response were available, repertoires could be characterized only after the peak T cell response. Vaccine-associated CD4 TCRs spanned the whole spike protein, with dominant responses in regions 160-218 and 743-854. Only a handful of AZD1222 recipients were SARS-CoV-2 seropositive at baseline, limiting conclusions about previously exposed vaccinees. After two AZD1222 doses, spike-specific TCR breadth and depth were significantly higher than at day 0 and than in MenACWY recipients. Participants were mostly white British and included more females than males, and it was suggested by the authors that clonal diversity may have been underestimated.

The CDR3 measures 13 amino acids from cysteine to phenylalanine. Only CDR3 DNA remains: 39 bases, in frame from the first base. Germline trimming: 5 bases from V, 5 bases from J; junction bases outside gene matches: 5. For CDR1 and CDR2, the germline V gene (reference sequence) lists LNHDA and SQIVND. As to this clone: Its antigen is not yet known. There are no base qualities to consult, and no much larger clone falls within one base.

The CDR3 regions of human TCRbeta chains were analyzed by immunosequencing. The published analysis was carried out like this. Repertoire TCRs were matched against a reference library of SARS-CoV-2-specific TCRs generated with the MIRA antigen-specificity platform. Breadth was defined as the fraction of unique TCRs that were SARS-CoV-2-associated, and depth was defined as the fraction of total T cells that were SARS-CoV-2-associated. Using the MIRA data, every spike-specific TCR was mapped to the spike region that the TCR reacted to and assigned to either a CD4 or a CD8 class. Log10-transformed breadth and depth values were compared by one-way ANOVA with Sidak's multiple comparisons tests. The immuneACCESS repertoire file appears here via TCRdb, limited to in-frame rearrangements. These files lack a portion of the clones; in checked studies, under half of the deficit traces to unresolved V genes, and the cause of the others is not known. V, J and clone size reflect that table, while D and trimming were determined from the DNA. For this sample the table gives over 150,000 clones, of which approximately 86% were detected only once. In total, the top ten clones hold 2% to 3% of the sample.

Read against the paper, the sample's time point label means: baseline before first vaccination. Vaccinee samples were obtained from the UK trials COV001 and COV002, which included a single-blind randomized controlled phase 2/3 trial of AZD1222 (ChAdOx1 nCoV-19) in healthy adults. Trial participant PBMC samples were collected at day 0 and day 28 after the second dose for TCRbeta chain sequencing. This sequence was found in an adult in good health. This chain is built from TRBV19 and TRBJ1-1; the junction holds 7 bases that match TRBD1. The sequenced sample was peripheral blood, obtained on day 0 of AZD1222 vaccination. The CDR3 sequence is CASSAQGRTEAFF. The DNA sequence is TGTGCCAGTAGTGCACAGGGGCGAACTGAAGCTTTCTTT.